This entry features one T cell receptor (beta chain) sequence. Antigen: not known. The sample is drawn from a study of cytomegalovirus exposure and HLA in healthy donors. As for the study in general: Counted in an early data release were roughly 81 million unique TCRs from HLA-typed donors.

CDR1 and CDR2 (germline): MNHEY, SMNVEV (reference sequence). The CDR3 extends over 14 amino acids. The ends lost 5 bases at V and 6 bases at J; junction bases unmatched: 4. The PCR was carried out with 60 Vbeta primers and 13 Jbeta primers. The assay was immunoSEQ multiplex PCR, and TCRdb's table has in-frame clones only and misses some. The table includes 93,000 or so clones, 75% to 85% detected once. The study's findings and limits: Across HLA loci, a later analysis found differing TCR association rates, with DRB1 most and HLA-C fewest.

The sequence derives from a woman younger than 30 in good health and CMV-seropositive. The material sequenced was PBMCs. This chain uses TRBV27 with TRBJ1-5; 10 positions match TRBD1. The CDR3 nucleotides are TGTGCCAGCAGTGACAGGGGGCCCGTTCAGCCCCAGCATTTT. Translation: CASSDRGPVQPQHF.